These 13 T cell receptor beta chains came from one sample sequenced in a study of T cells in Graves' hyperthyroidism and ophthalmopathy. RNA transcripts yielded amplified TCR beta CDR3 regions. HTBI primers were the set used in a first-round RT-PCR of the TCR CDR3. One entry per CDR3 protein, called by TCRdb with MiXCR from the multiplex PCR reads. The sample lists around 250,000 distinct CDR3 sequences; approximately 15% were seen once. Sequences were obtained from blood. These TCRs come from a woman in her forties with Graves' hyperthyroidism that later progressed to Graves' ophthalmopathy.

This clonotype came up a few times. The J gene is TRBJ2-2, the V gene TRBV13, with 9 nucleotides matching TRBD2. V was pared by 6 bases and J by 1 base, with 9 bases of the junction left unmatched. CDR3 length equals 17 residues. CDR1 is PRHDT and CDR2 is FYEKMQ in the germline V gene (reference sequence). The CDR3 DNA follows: TGTGCCAGCAGGGATCGACTAGCGGAGAAGAACACCGGGGAGCTGTTTTTT. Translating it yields CASRDRLAEKNTGELFF. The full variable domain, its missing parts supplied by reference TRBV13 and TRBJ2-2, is AAGVIQSPRHLIKEKRETATLKCYPIPRHDTVYWYQQGPGQDPQFLISFYEKMQSDKGSIPDRFSAQQFSDYHSELNMSSLELGDSALYFCASRDRLAEKNTGELFFGEGSRLTVL.

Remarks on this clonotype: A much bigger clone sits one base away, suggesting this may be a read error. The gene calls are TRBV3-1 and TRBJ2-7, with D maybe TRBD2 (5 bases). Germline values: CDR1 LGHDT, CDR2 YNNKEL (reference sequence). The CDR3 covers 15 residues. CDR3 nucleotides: TGTGCCAACAGCCAACTAGGAAGTAATCTCCTCGAGCAGTACTTC. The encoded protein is CANSQLGSNLLEQYF.

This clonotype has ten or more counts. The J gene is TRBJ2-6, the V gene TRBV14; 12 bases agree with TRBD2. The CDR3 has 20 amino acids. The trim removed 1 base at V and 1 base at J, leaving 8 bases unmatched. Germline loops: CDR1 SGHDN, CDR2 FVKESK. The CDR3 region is CASSQAMLTSGSSGANVLTF. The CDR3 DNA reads TGTGCCAGCAGCCAAGCAATGCTGACTAGCGGGAGTTCTGGGGCCAACGTCCTGACTTTC.

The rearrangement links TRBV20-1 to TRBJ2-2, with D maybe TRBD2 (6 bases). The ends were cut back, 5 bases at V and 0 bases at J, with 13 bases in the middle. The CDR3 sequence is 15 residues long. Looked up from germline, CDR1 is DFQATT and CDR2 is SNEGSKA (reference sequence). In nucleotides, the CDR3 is TGCAGTGCTCGGGACTGGGCTACGAACACCGGGGAGCTGTTTTTT. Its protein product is CSARDWATNTGELFF.

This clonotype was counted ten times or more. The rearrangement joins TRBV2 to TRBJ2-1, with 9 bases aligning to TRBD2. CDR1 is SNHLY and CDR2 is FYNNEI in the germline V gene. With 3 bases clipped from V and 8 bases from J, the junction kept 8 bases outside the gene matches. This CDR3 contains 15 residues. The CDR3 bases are TGTGCCAGCAGTGACCCCCAGCGGGAGGCTTATGAGCAGTTCTTC. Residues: CASSDPQREAYEQFF.

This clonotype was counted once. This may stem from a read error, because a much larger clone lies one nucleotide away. CDR3: CAWSLQGLGGYTF. The CDR3 bases are TGTGCCTGGAGTCTTCAGGGTTTGGGCGGCTACACCTTC. The chain recombines TRBV30 with TRBJ1-2; D is possibly TRBD1 (5 bases). The CDR3 loop spans 13 amino acids. The germline gives CDR1 GTSNPN, CDR2 SVGIG (reference sequence). Between the trimmed V and J ends, which lost 2 bases and 8 bases, there was a span of 15 bases.

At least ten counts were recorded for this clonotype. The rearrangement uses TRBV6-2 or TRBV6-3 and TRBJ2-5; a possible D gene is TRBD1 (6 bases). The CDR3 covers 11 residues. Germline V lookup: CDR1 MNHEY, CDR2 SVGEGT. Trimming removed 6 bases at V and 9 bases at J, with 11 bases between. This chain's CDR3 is CASSQGPAQYF. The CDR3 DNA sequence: TGTGCCAGCAGCCAGGGGCCGGCCCAGTACTTC.

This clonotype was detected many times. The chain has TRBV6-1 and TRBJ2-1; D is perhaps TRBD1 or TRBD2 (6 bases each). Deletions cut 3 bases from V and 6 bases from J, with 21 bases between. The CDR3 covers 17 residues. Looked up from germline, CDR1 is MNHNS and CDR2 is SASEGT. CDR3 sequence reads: CASSDSPHGGWINEQFF. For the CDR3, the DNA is TGTGCCAGCAGTGATTCGCCCCACGGGGGCTGGATCAATGAGCAGTTCTTC.

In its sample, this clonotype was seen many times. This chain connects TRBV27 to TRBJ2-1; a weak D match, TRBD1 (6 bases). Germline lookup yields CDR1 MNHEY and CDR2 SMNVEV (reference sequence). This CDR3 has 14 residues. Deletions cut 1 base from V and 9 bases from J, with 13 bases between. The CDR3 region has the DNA TGTGCCAGCAGTTTATTCCCAGGGGCGCCTGAGCAGTTCTTC. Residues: CASSLFPGAPEQFF.

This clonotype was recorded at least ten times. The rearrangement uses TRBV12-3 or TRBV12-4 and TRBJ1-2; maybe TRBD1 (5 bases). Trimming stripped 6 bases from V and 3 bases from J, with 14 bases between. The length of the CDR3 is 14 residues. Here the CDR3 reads CASSPGPIYYGYTF. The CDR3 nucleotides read TGTGCCAGCAGCCCAGGGCCGATATACTATGGCTACACCTTC.

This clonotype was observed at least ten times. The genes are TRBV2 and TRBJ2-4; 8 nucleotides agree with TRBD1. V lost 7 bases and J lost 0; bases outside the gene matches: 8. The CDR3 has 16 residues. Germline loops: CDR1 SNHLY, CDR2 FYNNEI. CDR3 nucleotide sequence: TGTGCCAGCATATCGGACAGGGCACTAGCCAAAAACATTCAGTACTTC. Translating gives CASISDRALAKNIQYF. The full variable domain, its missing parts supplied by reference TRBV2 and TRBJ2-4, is EPEVTQTPSHQVTQMGQEVILRCVPISNHLYFYWYRQILGQKVEFLVSFYNNEISEKSEIFDDQFSVERPDGSNFTLKIRSTKLEDSAMYFCASISDRALAKNIQYFGAGTRLSVL.

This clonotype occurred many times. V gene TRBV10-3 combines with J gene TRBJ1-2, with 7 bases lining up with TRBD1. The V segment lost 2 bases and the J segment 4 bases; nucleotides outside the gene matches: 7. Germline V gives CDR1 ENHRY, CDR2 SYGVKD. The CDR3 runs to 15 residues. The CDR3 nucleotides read TGTGCCATCAGTGAGGCAGGGGGTCGTATCTATGGCTACACCTTC. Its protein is CAISEAGGRIYGYTF.

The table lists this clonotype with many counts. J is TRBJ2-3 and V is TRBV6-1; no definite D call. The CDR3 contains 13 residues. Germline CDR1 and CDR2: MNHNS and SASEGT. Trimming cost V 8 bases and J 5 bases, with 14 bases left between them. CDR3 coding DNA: TGTGCCAGCCAAAATAGGCGGTTAGATACGCAGTATTTT. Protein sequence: CASQNRRLDTQYF.